This T cell receptor beta chain was captured in a study of T-cell reconstitution after alpha-beta-depleted transplantation in children. Study results and limitations: Some patients owed their high day-60 TCRbeta diversity to surviving recipient T cells and thymic progenitors. Several hundred rapidly expanded clones from non-depleted graft cells reportedly supplied alpha-beta T cells about two months post-transplant. T-cell counts and diversity were attributed mostly to newly produced T cells one year after transplant.

The CDR3 spans 17 residues. Germline V gene data show CDR1 as SGHTA and CDR2 as FQGNSA. Germline trimming cut 5 bases from V and 2 bases from J; bases unmatched to any gene: 9. TCRbeta library preparation incorporated unique molecular identifiers. TCRdb re-analysed the PCR reads in MiXCR, keeping a single row per CDR3 protein. The data show fewer than 350,000 distinct CDR3 sequences, around 9.1% seen once. Concerning this clonotype: Its antigen remains unknown.

The chain recombines TRBV7-2 with TRBJ2-7, with 13 bases aligning to TRBD2. The TCR was taken from a boy under two years old with acute myeloid leukemia, due to receive a stem cell transplant. This specimen consisted of PBMCs, obtained before TCRalphabeta/CD19-depleted stem cell transplant. The CDR3 nucleotides are TGTGCCAGCAGCCTACAAGGACTAGCGGGGGCCGCCTACGAGCAGTACTTC. Encoded protein: CASSLQGLAGAAYEQYF.